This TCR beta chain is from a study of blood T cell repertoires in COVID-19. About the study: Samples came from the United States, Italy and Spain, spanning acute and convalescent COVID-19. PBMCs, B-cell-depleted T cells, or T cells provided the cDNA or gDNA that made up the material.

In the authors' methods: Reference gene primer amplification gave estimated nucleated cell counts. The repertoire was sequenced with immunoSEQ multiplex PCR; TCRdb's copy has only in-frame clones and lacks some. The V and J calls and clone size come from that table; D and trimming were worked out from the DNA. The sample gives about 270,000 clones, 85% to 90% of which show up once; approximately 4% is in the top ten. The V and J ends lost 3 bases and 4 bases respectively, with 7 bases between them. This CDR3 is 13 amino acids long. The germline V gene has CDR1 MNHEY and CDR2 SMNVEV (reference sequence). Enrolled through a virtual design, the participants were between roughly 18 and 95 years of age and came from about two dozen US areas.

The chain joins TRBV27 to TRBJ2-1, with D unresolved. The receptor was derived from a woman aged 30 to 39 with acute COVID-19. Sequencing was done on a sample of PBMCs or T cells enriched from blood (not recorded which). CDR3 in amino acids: CASSFGRYNEQFF. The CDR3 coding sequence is TGTGCCAGCAGTTTTGGTAGATACAATGAGCAGTTCTTC.